Listed below are T cell receptor beta chains from one sample, sequenced in a study of blood T cell repertoires in COVID-19. The method was immunoSEQ multiplex PCR; TCRdb's version includes in-frame clones alone and lacks a portion of them. The sample has 400,000 to 450,000 clones, over 75% seen once; the top ten hold 1.5% to 1.8%. Sequencing was done on a sample of peripheral blood. The receptors shown here come from a middle-aged woman with COVID-19, enrolled during active disease. The CDR3 runs from the conserved cysteine through the conserved F or W. The D gene is left open where the match is weak. Some rows mark clone size as missing; the rest say once, few, many or name a class of expanded clone.

clone_size j_call v_call d_call cdr3_aa cdr3_nt
NA TRBJ1-1 TRBV28 TRBD1 CASSYSRQGAEAFF TGTGCCAGCAGTTACTCCCGACAGGGGGCTGAAGCTTTCTTT
NA TRBJ2-2 TRBV20-1 NA CSASLGGTGGELFF TGCAGTGCTAGTTTGGGGGGAACCGGCGGGGAGCTGTTTTTT
NA TRBJ2-3 TRBV5-6 NA CASSQGGPSTDTQYF TGTGCCAGCAGCCAAGGGGGTCCTAGCACAGATACGCAGTATTTT
few TRBJ2-7 TRBV21-1 NA CASSKCAPYEQYF TGTGCCAGCAGCAAATGCGCACCCTACGAGCAGTACTTC
few TRBJ1-6 TRBV4-3 NA CASSLSAQSNSPLHF TGCGCCAGCAGCCTATCAGCACAGTCCAATTCACCCCTCCACTTT
NA TRBJ2-2 TRBV24-1 TRBD1 CASQGGTGQNTGELFF TGTGCTTCTCAAGGAGGGACAGGGCAGAACACCGGGGAGCTGTTTTTT
once TRBJ2-7 TRBV29-1 TRBD1 CSVSQGAGNYEQYF TGCAGCGTTAGTCAGGGGGCGGGTAACTACGAGCAGTACTTC
NA TRBJ2-3 TRBV7-6 TRBD1 CASSLEGQGLDTQYF TGTGCCAGCAGCTTAGAGGGACAGGGGCTAGATACGCAGTATTTT
NA TRBJ1-6 TRBV19 NA CASSIKPNSPLHF TGTGCCAGTAGTATTAAGCCTAATTCACCCCTCCACTTT
NA TRBJ2-7 TRBV27 TRBD2 CASSSGLAGVGEQYF TGTGCCAGCAGTTCGGGACTAGCGGGAGTGGGGGAGCAGTACTTC
few TRBJ1-3 TRBV5-1 TRBD1 CASSPGTGGNTIYF TGCGCCAGCAGCCCAGGGACAGGGGGAAACACCATATATTTT
few TRBJ1-2 TRBV21-1 NA CASSKVEDGENYGYTF TGTGCCAGCAGCAAAGTTGAGGATGGGGAGAACTATGGCTACACCTTC
NA TRBJ2-1 TRBV5-1 TRBD2 CASTPFKPPGLATEQFF TGCGCCAGCACCCCTTTTAAACCTCCTGGACTAGCTACTGAGCAGTTCTTC
NA TRBJ2-5 TRBV19 TRBD2 CASSPPSGREETQYF TGTGCCAGTAGTCCCCCTAGCGGGAGGGAAGAGACCCAGTACTTC
NA TRBJ1-2 TRBV19 NA CASTPSPGHGYTF TGTGCCAGTACTCCAAGCCCTGGGCATGGCTACACCTTC
few TRBJ2-7 TRBV4-1 TRBD2 CASSQGLAAVYEQYF TGCGCCAGCAGCCAAGGACTAGCGGCCGTCTACGAGCAGTACTTC
NA TRBJ2-7 TRBV5-6 TRBD1 CASSTFRTGQSSYEQYF TGTGCCAGCAGCACCTTTAGGACAGGGCAAAGCTCCTACGAGCAGTACTTC
NA TRBJ2-1 TRBV4-3 TRBD1 CASSQDFIGTGVYNEQFF TGCGCCAGCAGCCAAGATTTTATCGGGACAGGGGTCTACAATGAGCAGTTCTTC
NA TRBJ2-7 TRBV28 NA CASSPRRDAAPEQYF TGTGCCAGCAGTCCTAGGCGGGACGCCGCTCCCGAGCAGTACTTC
NA TRBJ1-5 TRBV19 NA CASSIIRGDQPQHF TGTGCCAGTAGTATAATCAGGGGAGATCAGCCCCAGCATTTT
NA TRBJ2-7 TRBV3-1/TRBV3-2 TRBD2 CASSPTSVYEQYF TGTGCCAGCAGCCCGACTAGCGTCTACGAGCAGTACTTC
once TRBJ1-5 TRBV4-2 NA CASSQDIPQPQHF TGTGCCAGCAGCCAAGATATCCCTCAGCCCCAGCATTTT
few TRBJ2-3 TRBV14 TRBD2 CASSQIRVSGIDTQYF TGTGCCAGCAGCCAAATCAGGGTTAGCGGGATAGATACGCAGTATTTT
NA TRBJ1-2 TRBV2 NA CASKQGFSGYTF TGTGCCAGCAAACAGGGTTTCTCCGGCTACACCTTC
NA TRBJ1-1 TRBV28 TRBD1 CASSPVGPGQGLNTEAFF TGTGCCAGCAGCCCGGTGGGTCCGGGACAGGGATTGAACACTGAAGCTTTCTTT
NA TRBJ1-6 TRBV5-1 NA CASSLDPSGNSPLHF TGCGCCAGCAGCTTGGACCCATCGGGTAATTCACCCCTCCACTTT
NA TRBJ1-6 TRBV5-4 NA CASSLAGTGSPLHF TGTGCCAGCAGCTTGGCCGGAACGGGTTCACCCCTCCACTTT
NA TRBJ2-3 TRBV5-1 NA CASSPGYTDTQYF TGCGCCAGCAGCCCAGGGTATACAGATACGCAGTATTTT
once TRBJ1-5 TRBV28 NA CASSLLTAQPQHF TGTGCCAGCAGTTTACTCACTGCCCAGCCCCAGCATTTT
NA TRBJ2-1 TRBV28 TRBD1 CAMSALGQPREQFF TGTGCCATGTCCGCCCTGGGACAGCCTAGAGAGCAGTTCTTC
NA TRBJ2-6 TRBV7-3 TRBD1 CASSLASGGRSGANVLTF TGTGCCAGCAGCTTAGCGTCAGGGGGCCGCTCTGGGGCCAACGTCCTGACTTTC
NA TRBJ1-4 TRBV6-5 TRBD1 CASSLTYRGLREKLFF TGTGCCAGCAGTTTGACGTACAGGGGGCTTCGGGAAAAACTGTTTTTT
NA TRBJ1-4 TRBV28 TRBD1 CASSRGWGATNEKLFF TGTGCCAGCAGCAGGGGGTGGGGGGCGACTAATGAAAAACTGTTTTTT
NA TRBJ1-2 TRBV25-1 NA CASTSGSGYTF TGTGCCAGCACTTCCGGTTCTGGCTACACCTTC
NA TRBJ1-1 TRBV9 TRBD1 CASSVLQGRPEAFF TGTGCCAGCAGCGTCCTACAGGGGCGGCCTGAAGCTTTCTTT
NA TRBJ1-6 TRBV4-3 NA CASSQVFGGLNSPLHF TGCGCCAGCAGCCAAGTATTTGGAGGTCTTAATTCACCCCTCCACTTT
NA TRBJ1-2 TRBV12-3/TRBV12-4 NA CASSADSSPGYTF TGTGCCAGCAGTGCCGACAGTTCTCCGGGCTACACCTTC
NA TRBJ1-4 TRBV7-2 TRBD1 CASSLMGQQNEKLFF TGTGCCAGCAGCTTAATGGGACAGCAGAATGAAAAACTGTTTTTT